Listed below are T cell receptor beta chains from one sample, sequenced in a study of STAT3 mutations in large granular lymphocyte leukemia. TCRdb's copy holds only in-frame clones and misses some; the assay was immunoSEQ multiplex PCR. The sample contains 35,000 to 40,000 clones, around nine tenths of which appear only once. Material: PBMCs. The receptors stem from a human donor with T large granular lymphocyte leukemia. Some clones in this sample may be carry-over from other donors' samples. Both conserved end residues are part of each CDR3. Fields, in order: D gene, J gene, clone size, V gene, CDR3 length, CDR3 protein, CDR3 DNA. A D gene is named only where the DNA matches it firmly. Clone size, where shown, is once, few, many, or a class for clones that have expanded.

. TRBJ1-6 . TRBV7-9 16 CASSLVLQAGGSPLHF TGTGCCAGCAGCTTAGTTTTGCAGGCCGGAGGTTCACCCCTCCACTTT
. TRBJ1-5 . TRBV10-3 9 CAIGQPQHF TGTGCCATCGGACAGCCCCAGCATTTT
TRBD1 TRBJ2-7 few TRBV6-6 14 CASSTGQGSYEQYF TGTGCCAGCAGTACGGGACAGGGATCCTACGAGCAGTACTTC
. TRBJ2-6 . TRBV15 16 CATSRDWDRGANVLTF TGTGCCACCAGCAGAGATTGGGACCGTGGGGCCAACGTCCTGACTTTC
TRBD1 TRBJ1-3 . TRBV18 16 CASSRGQAYSGNTIYF TGTGCCAGCTCTCGGGGACAGGCGTACTCTGGAAACACCATATATTTT
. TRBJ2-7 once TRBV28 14 CASSLNGVSYEQYF TGTGCCAGCAGTTTAAACGGGGTGAGCTACGAGCAGTACTTC
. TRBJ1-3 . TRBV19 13 CASRGTLGNTIYF TGTGCCAGTAGGGGGACACTCGGAAACACCATATATTTT
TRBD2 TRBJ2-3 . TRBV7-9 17 CASSRTSGGVGTDTQYF TGTGCCAGCAGCCGGACTAGCGGGGGAGTGGGCACAGATACGCAGTATTTT
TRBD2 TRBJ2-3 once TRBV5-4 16 CASSWRLAPSTDTQYF TGTGCCAGCAGCTGGAGACTAGCACCGAGCACAGATACGCAGTATTTT
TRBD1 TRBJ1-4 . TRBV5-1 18 CASSPGQGQSTTNEKLFF TGCGCCAGCAGCCCAGGACAGGGGCAGTCAACAACTAATGAAAAACTGTTTTTT
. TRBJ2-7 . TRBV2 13 CASSVSSSYEQYF TGTGCCAGCAGTGTAAGTAGCTCCTACGAGCAGTACTTC
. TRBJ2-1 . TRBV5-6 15 CASRRGQKTWDEQFF TGTGCCAGCAGACGGGGACAAAAGACTTGGGATGAGCAGTTCTTC
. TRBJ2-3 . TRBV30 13 CAWGIHGLDTQYF TGTGCCTGGGGGATTCATGGGTTAGATACGCAGTATTTT
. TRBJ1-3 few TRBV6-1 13 CASSEVKRNTIYF TGTGCCAGCAGTGAAGTCAAACGAAACACCATATATTTT
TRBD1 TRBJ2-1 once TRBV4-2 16 CASSQDPGQGFNEQFF TGTGCCAGCAGCCAAGATCCAGGACAGGGATTTAATGAGCAGTTCTTC